These 25 T cell receptor beta chains originate from one sample sequenced in a study of blood T cell repertoires in COVID-19. Here immunoSEQ multiplex PCR was the method, and the copy in TCRdb shows in-frame clones only, minus some. The sample lists some 270,000 clones; about 89% were seen once. The sequencing input was peripheral blood. These receptors came from a man aged 50 to 59 with acute or convalescent COVID-19.

The genes are TRBV5-4 and TRBJ2-3; TRBD2 agrees at 11 bases. Unmatched junction bases numbered 2, after V lost 2 bases and J lost 0 bases. There are 16 residues in the CDR3. Germline loops: CDR1 SGHNT, CDR2 YYREEE (reference sequence). This CDR3 reads CASSFRLAGSTDTQYF. CDR3 DNA: TGTGCCAGCAGCTTCCGACTAGCGGGAAGCACAGATACGCAGTATTTT. The variable domain in full, with the rest retrieved from reference TRBV5-4 and TRBJ2-3, is ETGVTQSPTHLIKTRGQQVTLRCSSQSGHNTVSWYQQALGQGPQFIFQYYREEENGRGNFPPRFSGLQFPNYSSELNVNALELDDSALYLCASSFRLAGSTDTQYFGPGTRLTVL.

The chain employs TRBV5-1 and TRBJ1-2; a weak D match, TRBD1 (5 bases). V dropped 4 bases and J dropped 6 bases, with 13 bases sitting between them. The CDR3 totals 13 residues. Germline CDR1 is SGHRS and CDR2 is YFSETQ. CDR3 region: CASSTGPLDGYTF. Written as DNA, the CDR3 is TGCGCCAGCAGCACAGGCCCACTGGATGGCTACACCTTC.

The chain joins TRBV10-1 to TRBJ2-7; possible D gene TRBD1, 6 bases. From germline, CDR1 is WNHNN and CDR2 SYGVQD (reference sequence). The CDR3 loop spans 16 amino acids. Trimming took off 0 bases at V and 4 bases at J, with 16 bases between the two ends. CDR3 residues: CASSESIRGTPYEQYF. In nucleotides, the CDR3 is TGCGCCAGCAGTGAGTCGATCAGGGGAACCCCTTACGAGCAGTACTTC.

This chain links TRBV5-6 with TRBJ1-5; D ambiguous. Trimming took off 0 bases at V and 2 bases at J, with 9 bases between the two ends. The germline V gene has CDR1 SGHDT and CDR2 YYEEEE. CDR3 size: 15 residues. This CDR3 is CASSLAYGGNQPQHF. As DNA, the CDR3 is TGTGCCAGCAGCTTGGCTTATGGAGGCAATCAGCCCCAGCATTTT. Full variable domain (remainder filled in from reference TRBV5-6 and TRBJ1-5): DAGVTQSPTHLIKTRGQQVTLRCSPKSGHDTVSWYQQALGQGPQFIFQYYEEEERQRGNFPDRFSGHQFPNYSSELNVNALLLGDSALYLCASSLAYGGNQPQHFGDGTRLSIL.

The chain is built from TRBV7-9 and TRBJ1-5; D uncertain. The CDR3 has 16 residues. V lost 0 bases and J 6 bases, leaving 15 bases between the germline ends. CDR1 is SEHNR, CDR2 FQNEAQ, per germline (reference sequence). CDR3 in DNA: TGTGCCAGCAGCTTAGCGCGTGTAACAGTAGGTCAGCCCCAGCATTTT. It codes for CASSLARVTVGQPQHF.

This clone was recorded only once. The V call is TRBV3-1 (or the pseudogene TRBV3-2), the J call TRBJ2-1; TRBD1 aligns across 8 bases. Germline CDR1 reads LGHDT; CDR2 reads YNNKEL (reference sequence). V was pared by 1 base and J by 0 bases, with 5 bases of the junction left unmatched. CDR3 length: 17 amino acids. For the CDR3, the DNA is TGTGCCAGCAGCCAAGGACAGGGGCTCGTCTCCTACAATGAGCAGTTCTTC. It translates to CASSQGQGLVSYNEQFF.

Here the CDR3 reads CASSLIDTGELFF. Written as DNA, the CDR3 is TGCGCCAGCAGCCTGATAGACACCGGGGAGCTGTTTTTT. This chain joins TRBV5-1 and TRBJ2-2; D is unclear. The V end was cut by 4 bases, the J end by 3 bases, with 7 bases between. This CDR3 is built from 13 residues. Germline V lookup: CDR1 SGHRS, CDR2 YFSETQ.

The chain has TRBV19 and TRBJ2-7; 8 nucleotides align to TRBD2. The CDR3 runs to 13 residues. V shed 4 bases and J 2 bases; nucleotides not matched to a gene: 1. Germline V gives CDR1 LNHDA, CDR2 SQIVND (reference sequence). CDR3: CASSNSGAYEQYF. As DNA, the CDR3 is TGTGCCAGTAGTAATAGCGGGGCCTACGAGCAGTACTTC.

The J gene is TRBJ2-1, the V gene TRBV2, with 8 bases matching TRBD1. CDR3 length equals 14 residues. The germline V gene has CDR1 SNHLY and CDR2 FYNNEI. J was trimmed by 6 bases and V by 5 bases; bases with no gene match: 6. This chain's CDR3 is CASSTGGLGNEQFF. Written as DNA, the CDR3 is TGTGCCAGCAGTACAGGGGGTCTCGGCAATGAGCAGTTCTTC.

This chain joins TRBV6-2 or TRBV6-3 and TRBJ1-6; 9 positions agree with TRBD1. V dropped 4 bases and J dropped 4; count of bases not matched to a gene: 8. This CDR3 is built from 17 residues. Germline assignment: CDR1 MNHEY and CDR2 SVGEGT. CDR3 nucleotides: TGTGCCAGCAGTTCCTACGGGACAGGGAGTTATAATTCACCCCTCCACTTT. This translates into CASSSYGTGSYNSPLHF.

The V gene is TRBV19, the J gene TRBJ1-2; TRBD1 might be the D (5 bases). The V gene lost 0 bases and the J gene lost 4 bases, with 9 bases spanning the gap. The CDR3 spans 14 residues. Germline-derived CDR1 and CDR2 are LNHDA and SQIVND (reference sequence). CDR3 in amino acids: CASSIDPGPYGYTF. CDR3 sequence (DNA): TGTGCCAGTAGTATAGATCCAGGGCCCTATGGCTACACCTTC.

Here the CDR3 DNA reads TGCAGTGCGATCTACGGGGAGCAGTACTTC. This gives the protein CSAIYGEQYF. This rearrangement joins TRBV20-1 to TRBJ2-7; D is undetermined. The germline V and J ends were trimmed by 6 bases and 7 bases, with 10 bases remaining between them. The CDR3 is 10 amino acids. CDR1 and CDR2 (germline): DFQATT, SNEGSKA (reference sequence).

The chain recombines TRBV7-3 with TRBJ2-3; 13 positions agree with TRBD2. The ends lost 1 base at V and 11 bases at J; junction bases unmatched: 3. Looked up from germline, CDR1 is SGHTA and CDR2 is FQGTGA. The CDR3 has 14 residues. The CDR3 sequence: CASSLNRLAGGQYF. In DNA form, the CDR3 reads TGTGCCAGCAGCTTAAATCGACTAGCGGGGGGGCAGTATTTT.

This chain joins TRBV5-1 and TRBJ1-1; a weak D match, TRBD1 (5 bases). Looked up from germline, CDR1 is SGHRS and CDR2 is YFSETQ. The CDR3 has 14 residues. Trimming took off 0 bases at V and 5 bases at J, with 11 bases between the two ends. The CDR3 loop reads CASSLDGASTEAFF. The CDR3 DNA reads TGCGCCAGCAGCTTGGATGGGGCGTCGACTGAAGCTTTCTTT.

This clone has more than one count but fewer than ten. V usage is TRBV11-2 and J usage is TRBJ1-1; D is ambiguous. Between the trimmed V and J ends, which lost 4 bases and 10 bases, there was a span of 22 bases. The germline CDR1 and CDR2 sequences are SGHAT and FQNNGV. CDR3 length: 15 amino acids. As DNA, the CDR3 is TGTGCCAGCAGCTCCGTGAGGGAGGCCCGGTGGGGAGCTTTCTTT. Its protein product is CASSSVREARWGAFF.

The chain joins TRBV6-5 to TRBJ1-4, with D possibly being TRBD1 (5 bases). V shed 8 bases and J shed 8 bases, with 18 bases lying between them. The length of the CDR3 is 14 residues. Germline lookup yields CDR1 MNHEY and CDR2 SVGAGI. CDR3 sequence (DNA): TGTGCCAGCTCAAGCCGGGGGAGGAGGGAAAAACTGTTTTTT. Protein product: CASSSRGRREKLFF.

This CDR3 reads CASSQNIRGPQHF. Here the CDR3 DNA reads TGTGCCAGCAGCCAAAACATACGGGGGCCCCAGCATTTT. V is TRBV14 and J is TRBJ1-5; the D is unclear. This CDR3 contains 13 residues. CDR1 is SGHDN, CDR2 FVKESK, per germline. Trimming took off 2 bases at V and 9 bases at J, with 11 bases between the two ends.

The genes are TRBV19 and TRBJ1-4; D may be TRBD1 (5 bases). V was shortened by 6 bases and J by 4 bases, with 15 bases between the two germline ends. CDR3 length: 15 residues. From germline, CDR1 is LNHDA and CDR2 SQIVND (reference sequence). CDR3 in amino acids: CASRGLGPINEKLFF. DNA for the CDR3: TGTGCCAGTAGAGGTTTGGGGCCGATTAATGAAAAACTGTTTTTT.

The chain combines TRBV7-8 with TRBJ2-1, with 7 bases fitting TRBD2. The germline CDR1 and CDR2 sequences are SGHVS and FQNEAQ. This CDR3 is built from 17 residues. The junction had 11 bases not matched to a gene; V was cut back by 4 bases and J by 2 bases. CDR3 nucleotide sequence: TGTGCCAGCAGCTCCGACGGGGGAGCGGGGACCTACAATGAGCAGTTCTTC. It specifies CASSSDGGAGTYNEQFF.

The chain has TRBV18 and TRBJ1-4, with TRBD1 identical over 11 bases. This CDR3 has 16 residues. Germline CDR1 KGHSH, CDR2 LQKENI. After removal of 5 bases from V and 3 bases from J, the junction contained 5 bases not matched to a gene. The CDR3 spells CASSFGQGASNEKLFF. As DNA, the CDR3 is TGTGCCAGCTCATTCGGACAGGGGGCGTCTAATGAAAAACTGTTTTTT.

The chain uses TRBV12-3 or TRBV12-4 and TRBJ1-2; D gene unclear. Trimming pared 3 bases from V and 4 bases from J, leaving 9 bases between. The CDR3 runs to 13 residues. CDR3 DNA: TGTGCCAGCAGTTTCACATCTTCCTATGGCTACACCTTC. It encodes CASSFTSSYGYTF.

This chain's CDR3 is CASSPRDRGPIGYTF. The CDR3 nucleotides read TGTGCCAGCAGTCCCCGGGACAGGGGGCCGATCGGCTACACCTTC. The J gene is TRBJ1-2, the V gene TRBV3-1 (or the pseudogene TRBV3-2), with 12 positions matching TRBD1. Germline V CDR1 and CDR2: LGHDT, YNNKEL (reference sequence). Trimming cost V 6 bases and J 8 bases; bases outside gene matches: 10. This CDR3 comprises 15 residues.

The chain links TRBV3-1 (or the pseudogene TRBV3-2) to TRBJ1-5; D call uncertain. The CDR3 has 13 residues. V was clipped by 2 bases and J by 3 bases, with 5 bases between them. The germline V gene encodes CDR1 LGHDT and CDR2 YNNKEL (reference sequence). CDR3: CASSQTNNQPQHF. The CDR3 DNA reads as TGTGCCAGCAGCCAAACAAACAATCAGCCCCAGCATTTT.

The chain couples TRBV5-6 to TRBJ1-6, with D hard to call. This CDR3 has 17 residues. The ends were cut back, 5 bases at V and 1 base at J, with 16 bases in the middle. The V gene's germline CDR1 is SGHDT and CDR2 YYEEEE. Here the CDR3 DNA reads TGTGCCAGCAGTCTGGCCGGAGGCCTTTCCTATAATTCACCCCTCCACTTT. It yields the protein CASSLAGGLSYNSPLHF.

This chain connects TRBV2 to TRBJ1-1; tentative D call: TRBD1 (6 bases). Trimming shortened V by 4 bases and J by 4 bases, and 16 bases separated the two germline ends. The germline V gene encodes CDR1 SNHLY and CDR2 FYNNEI. The CDR3 extends over 15 amino acids. The CDR3 DNA follows: TGTGCCAGCAGTGGTACGGCTACAGGGATCACTGAAGCTTTCTTT. Translation gives CASSGTATGITEAFF.